A single T cell receptor (beta chain) is shown here with its context. No antigen is known for it. This specimen comes from a study of cytomegalovirus exposure and HLA in healthy donors. The study's findings and limits: Later analysis identified a missense DCLRE1C variant that was linked to TCR beta V- and J-gene trimming. A list of 150 to 200 TCR beta chains associated with cytomegalovirus was given. CMV serostatus was the sole immune exposure data available.

CDR3 length equals 13 residues. Trimming removed 6 bases at V and 1 base at J, with 7 bases between. CDR1 is MDHEN and CDR2 is SYDVKM in the germline V gene. Primers: 60 Vbeta forward and 13 Jbeta reverse. Here immunoSEQ multiplex PCR was the method, and the copy in TCRdb shows in-frame clones only, minus some. Found here are more than 200,000 clones, roughly 80% of them singletons; the top ten hold roughly a sixth. The receptor was isolated from a man aged 35-49 years in good health and CMV-seronegative. Sequenced sample: PBMCs. The chain combines TRBV28 with TRBJ1-5, with D maybe TRBD1 (5 bases). CDR3 loop: CASRRQSNQPQHF. In DNA, the CDR3 is TGTGCCAGCAGGAGACAGAGCAATCAGCCCCAGCATTTT.